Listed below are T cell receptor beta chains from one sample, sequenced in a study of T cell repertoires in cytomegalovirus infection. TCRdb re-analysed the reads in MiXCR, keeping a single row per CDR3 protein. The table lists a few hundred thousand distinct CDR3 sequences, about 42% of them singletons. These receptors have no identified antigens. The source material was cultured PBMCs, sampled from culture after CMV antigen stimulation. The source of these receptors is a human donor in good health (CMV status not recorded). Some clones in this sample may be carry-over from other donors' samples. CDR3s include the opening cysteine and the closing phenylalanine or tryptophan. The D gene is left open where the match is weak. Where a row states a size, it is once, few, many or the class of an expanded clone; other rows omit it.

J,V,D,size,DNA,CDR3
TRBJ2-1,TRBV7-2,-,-,TGTGCCAGCAGCTTATATTTAGGGAATGAGCAGTTCTTC,CASSLYLGNEQFF
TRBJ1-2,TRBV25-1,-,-,TGTGCCAGCAGTGCTTTCGGACGACATGGCTACACCTTC,CASSAFGRHGYTF
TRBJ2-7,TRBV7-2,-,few,TGTGCCAGCAGCTCTTTGTCCCGGGACAGGGTGGCGGGAGGGCCGGACGAGCAGTACTTC,CASSSLSRDRVAGGPDEQYF
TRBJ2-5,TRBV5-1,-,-,TGCGCCAGCAGGCCCGGCGGTCGGATCCAAGAGACCCAGTACTTC,CASRPGGRIQETQYF
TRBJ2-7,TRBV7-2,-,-,TGTGCCAGCAGCTTAGAGGGCAGGAGCGACCTCGGCGAGCAGTACTTC,CASSLEGRSDLGEQYF
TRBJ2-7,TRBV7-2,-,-,TGTGCCAGCAGCTTAGGTCGGAGTCAGATACCCTACGAGCAGTACTTC,CASSLGRSQIPYEQYF
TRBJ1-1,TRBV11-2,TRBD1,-,TGTGCCAGCAGCCACACCCAGGGGGTGGACACTGAAGCTTTCTTT,CASSHTQGVDTEAFF
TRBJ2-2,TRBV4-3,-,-,TGCGCCAGCAGCCAAGAAATGTTTATAACCGGGGAGCTGTTTTTT,CASSQEMFITGELFF
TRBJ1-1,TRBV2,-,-,TGTGCCAGCAGCGAATCCGGACAGATGAACACTGAAGCTTTCTTT,CASSESGQMNTEAFF
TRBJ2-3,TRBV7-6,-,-,TGTGCCAGCAGCCGAACTAGTTCCGGCACAGATACGCAGTATTTT,CASSRTSSGTDTQYF
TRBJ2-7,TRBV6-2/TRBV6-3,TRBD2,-,TGTGCCAGCAGTTACTCGATTACGATAGCGGGAGGGAACTCCTACGAGCAGTACTTC,CASSYSITIAGGNSYEQYF
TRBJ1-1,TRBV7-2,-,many,TGTGCCAGCAGCGAACAAGGCACTGAAGCTTTCTTT,CASSEQGTEAFF
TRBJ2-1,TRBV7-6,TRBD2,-,TGTGCCAGCAGCCGTCTAGCGGGAGGGGGTGAGCAGTTCTTC,CASSRLAGGGEQFF
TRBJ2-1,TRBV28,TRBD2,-,TGTGAGGTAGCGGGGGGGCTGGGTGATGAGCAGTTCTTC,CEVAGGLGDEQFF
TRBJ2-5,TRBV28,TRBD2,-,TGTGCCAGCAGTCACCATCCGGGACTAGCGGGAGAGGAGACCCAGTACTTC,CASSHHPGLAGEETQYF
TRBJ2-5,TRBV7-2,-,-,TGTGCCAGCAGCTTAGTGAGTAGCCCAGAGACCCAGTACTTC,CASSLVSSPETQYF
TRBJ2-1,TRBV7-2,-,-,TGTGCCAGCGGGACTCCTGACAGCTACAATGAGCAGTTCTTC,CASGTPDSYNEQFF
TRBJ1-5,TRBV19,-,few,TGTGCCAGTACCACAGGGTGGCGTTTTCGCAATCAGCCCCAGCATTTT,CASTTGWRFRNQPQHF
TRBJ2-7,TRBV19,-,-,TGTGCCAGTAGCGTGTCATCCTTTGTCTCCTACGAGCAGTACTTC,CASSVSSFVSYEQYF
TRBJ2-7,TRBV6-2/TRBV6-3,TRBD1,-,TGTGCCAGCAATAGGGACAGGGTATACGAGCAGTACTTC,CASNRDRVYEQYF
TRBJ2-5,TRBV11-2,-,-,TGTGCCAGCAGCTCCCCGGCCTTCCAAGAGACCCAGTACTTC,CASSSPAFQETQYF
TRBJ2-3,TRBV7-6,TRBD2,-,TGTGCCAGCAGTTCGAGTGGAGGGAGGGCAGATACGCAGTATTTT,CASSSSGGRADTQYF
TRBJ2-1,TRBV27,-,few,TGTGCCAGCAACAAACGACTAGACAGTTCCTACAATGAGCAGTTCTTC,CASNKRLDSSYNEQFF
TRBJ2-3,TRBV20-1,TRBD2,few,TGCAGTGCTAGCGGTGCGGGAGGGGGAGATACGCAGTATTTT,CSASGAGGGDTQYF
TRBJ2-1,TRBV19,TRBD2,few,TGTGCCAGTAGCCCCCAAGCCACTAGCGGGCCGAGGAATGAGCAGTTCTTC,CASSPQATSGPRNEQFF
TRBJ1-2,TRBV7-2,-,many,TGTGCCAGCAGCTCATCGTGGGGGGTTTATGGCTACACCTTC,CASSSSWGVYGYTF
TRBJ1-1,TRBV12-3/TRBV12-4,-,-,TGTGCCAGCACCCGTGTAGGGAGGAACACTGAAGCTTTCTTT,CASTRVGRNTEAFF
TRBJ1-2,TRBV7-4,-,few,TGTGCCACCATGGACATTCCCGGGTATTATGGCTACACCTTC,CATMDIPGYYGYTF
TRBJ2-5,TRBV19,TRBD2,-,TGTGCCAGTAGTCTCCCCGGGACTAAAGAGACCCAGTACTTC,CASSLPGTKETQYF
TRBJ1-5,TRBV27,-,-,TGTGCCAGCAGTTTAAGGGATCCTCAGAGCAATCAGCCCCAGCATTTT,CASSLRDPQSNQPQHF
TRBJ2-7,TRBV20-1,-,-,TGCAGTGCTAGCCGTGGACCCATCTCCTACGAGCAGTACTTC,CSASRGPISYEQYF
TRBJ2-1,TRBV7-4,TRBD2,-,TGTGCCAGCAGCTTTTCTAGCGGGGCCTACAATGAGCAGTTCTTC,CASSFSSGAYNEQFF
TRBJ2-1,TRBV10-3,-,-,TGTGCCACGTCTGCGGGGAATGAGCAGTTCTTC,CATSAGNEQFF
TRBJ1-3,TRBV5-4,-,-,TGTGCCAGCAGCTTGGAACGGAACTCTGGAAACACCATATATTTT,CASSLERNSGNTIYF
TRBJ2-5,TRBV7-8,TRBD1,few,TGTGCCAGCAGCGTACGGGACAGGGCGGCCCAGTACTTC,CASSVRDRAAQYF
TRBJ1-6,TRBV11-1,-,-,TGTGCCAGCAGCTCCCAACTAACGGGGTCACCCCTCCACTTT,CASSSQLTGSPLHF
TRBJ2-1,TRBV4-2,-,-,TGTGCCAGCAGCCAAGCGGGGGTCTCCTACAATGAGCAGTTCTTC,CASSQAGVSYNEQFF
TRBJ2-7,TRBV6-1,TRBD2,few,TGTGCCATCTCCGGGACTAGTCCCGAGCAGTACTTC,CAISGTSPEQYF
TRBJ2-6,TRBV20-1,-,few,TGCAGTGCTAGCGTTACAGACTCTGGGGCCAACGTCCTGACTTTC,CSASVTDSGANVLTF
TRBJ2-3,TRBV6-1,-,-,TGTGCCAGCAGACCTGGGGAGGCGACCCCAGATACGCAGTATTTT,CASRPGEATPDTQYF
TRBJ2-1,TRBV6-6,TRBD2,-,TGTGCCAGCAGTACCGGGACTAGCGGGGGGAATGAGCAGTTCTTC,CASSTGTSGGNEQFF
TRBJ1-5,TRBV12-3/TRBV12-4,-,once,TGTGCCAGCAGTTTAGGTCCGGGGCAGGGTAATCAGCCCCAGCATTTT,CASSLGPGQGNQPQHF
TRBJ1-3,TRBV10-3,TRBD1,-,TGTGCCATCAGGGGGGACAGCTCTGGAAACACCATATATTTT,CAIRGDSSGNTIYF
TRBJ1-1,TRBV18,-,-,TGTGCCAGCTCTTACAGCCCGTTGAACACTGAAGCTTTCTTT,CASSYSPLNTEAFF
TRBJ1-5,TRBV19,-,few,TGTGCCAGTAGGCCCCGGGGTCCTGGCCATCAGCCCCAGCATTTT,CASRPRGPGHQPQHF
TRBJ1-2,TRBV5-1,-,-,TGCGCCAGCAGGACCTTGGAAGGAGTTAACTATGGCTACACCTTC,CASRTLEGVNYGYTF
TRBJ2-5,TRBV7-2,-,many,TGTGCCAGCAGCTTAGCAGGGAGAGAGACCCAGTACTTC,CASSLAGRETQYF
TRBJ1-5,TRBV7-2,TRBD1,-,TGTGCCAGCACCCCGGGGGCGGGACAGGGAATTCGGCCCCAGCATTTT,CASTPGAGQGIRPQHF
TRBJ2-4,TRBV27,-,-,TGTGCCAGCAGTTTCCGGCAGGGCCCAAAAAACATTCAGTACTTC,CASSFRQGPKNIQYF
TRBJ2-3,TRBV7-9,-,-,TGTGCCAGCCGCCCCGTCCCTCGGGGACCGAGCACAGATACGCAGTATTTT,CASRPVPRGPSTDTQYF
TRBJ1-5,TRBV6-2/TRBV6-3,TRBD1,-,TGTGCCAGCAGTTTCCGGGACAGTAATCAGCCCCAGCATTTT,CASSFRDSNQPQHF
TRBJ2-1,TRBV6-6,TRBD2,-,TGTGCCAGCAGTTACTCCTCGGTGGCGGGAGGCGGCTATGAGCAGTTCTTC,CASSYSSVAGGGYEQFF
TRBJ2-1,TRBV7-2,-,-,TGTGCCACCACCCGTCGGACCTACAATGAGCAGTTCTTC,CATTRRTYNEQFF
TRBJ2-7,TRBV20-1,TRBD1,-,TGCAGTGCTAGAGATTCCGGGACAGGGACGTCCGAGCAGTACTTC,CSARDSGTGTSEQYF
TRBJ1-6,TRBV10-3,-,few,TGTGCCATCAGTGAGGAGGGAGCCTCTTCACCCCTCCACTTT,CAISEEGASSPLHF
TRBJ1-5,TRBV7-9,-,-,TGTGCCAGCAGCCCGAGGGGGGGCCCCCATCAGCCCCAGCATTTT,CASSPRGGPHQPQHF
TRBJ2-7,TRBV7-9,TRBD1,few,TGTGCCAGCAGTTCCGGACAGGGGGCGGCCAGAGTTCCAGTCCCCTACGAGCAGTACTTC,CASSSGQGAARVPVPYEQYF